Each of the 8 T cell receptor beta chains below was sequenced from the same sample in a study of T cell changes during pregnancy in multiple sclerosis. Clones were sequenced by immunoSEQ multiplex PCR, and TCRdb holds only the in-frame ones, with some missing. The data show around 22,000 clones, 80% to 95% seen once. The starting material was CD4+ T cells from peripheral blood mononuclear cells, obtained after pregnancy. These receptors were obtained from a female donor in good health, enrolled as a control in a pregnancy study.

This CDR3 reads CASSLVPAGRSYNEQFF. The CDR3 DNA follows: TGCGCCAGCAGCTTGGTCCCCGCAGGTCGCTCCTACAATGAGCAGTTCTTC. The chain employs TRBV5-1 and TRBJ2-1, with D unclear. Trimming took off 0 bases at V and 0 bases at J, with 13 bases between the two ends. CDR3 length equals 17 residues. CDR1 and CDR2 (germline): SGHRS, YFSETQ.

V usage is TRBV7-6 and J usage is TRBJ2-3; D perhaps matches TRBD1 (7 bases). Germline CDR1 and CDR2: SGHVS and FNYEAQ. The V end lost 2 bases, the J end lost 6 bases, and 15 bases lay between the germline ends. The CDR3 totals 15 residues. The CDR3 DNA sequence: TGTGCCAGCAGCTTAACGCAGGGGGGAAGGGATACGCAGTATTTT. Translation: CASSLTQGGRDTQYF.

The gene calls are TRBV19 and TRBJ2-7, with a weak D call TRBD1 (5 bases). With 6 bases removed from V and 5 bases from J, the gap between germline ends came to 23 bases. The CDR3 is made up of 16 amino acids. The V gene's germline CDR1 is LNHDA and CDR2 SQIVND (reference sequence). CDR3 amino acids: CASSLRRTQGLHEQYF. In nucleotides, the CDR3 is TGTGCCAGTAGCCTTAGACGTACCCAGGGATTGCACGAGCAGTACTTC.

The V and J genes are TRBV7-8 and TRBJ2-2; D gene uncertain. This CDR3 contains 15 residues. Trimming took off 1 base at V and 5 bases at J, with 11 bases between the two ends. CDR1 and CDR2 (germline): SGHVS, FQNEAQ. The CDR3 DNA reads as TGTGCCAGCAGCTTAGGGCGAAGCGTTACCGGGGAGCTGTTTTTT. The encoded protein is CASSLGRSVTGELFF.

This CDR3 reads CASRGPDMNYGYTF. CDR3 nucleotide sequence: TGTGCCAGCAGGGGGCCGGATATGAACTATGGCTACACCTTC. The gene calls are TRBV27 and TRBJ1-2, with a weak D call TRBD1 (5 bases). V was clipped by 6 bases and J by 2 bases, with 13 bases between them. The germline gives CDR1 MNHEY, CDR2 SMNVEV (reference sequence). The CDR3 covers 14 residues.

The rearrangement links TRBV28 to TRBJ2-1, with D perhaps matching TRBD2 (5 bases). The germline V and J ends were trimmed by 6 bases and 3 bases, with 6 bases remaining between them. The germline gives CDR1 MDHEN, CDR2 SYDVKM. CDR3 size: 12 residues. For the CDR3, the DNA is TGTGCCAGCAGAGAGGGCTACAATGAGCAGTTCTTC. It encodes CASREGYNEQFF.

The rearrangement links TRBV30 to TRBJ2-1, with D perhaps TRBD2 (7 bases). Trimming shortened V by 5 bases and J by 6 bases, and 23 bases separated the two germline ends. Germline V CDR1 and CDR2: GTSNPN, SVGIG (reference sequence). CDR3 length: 16 residues. The CDR3 DNA is TGTGCCTGGGTGAGGCGGGGGCTTGTATTTAGCAATGAGCAGTTCTTC. It codes for CAWVRRGLVFSNEQFF.

The rearrangement joins TRBV7-2 to TRBJ2-1; 15 bases fit TRBD2. Trimming cost V 4 bases and J 4 bases; bases outside gene matches: 2. The CDR3 runs to 16 residues. Germline CDR1 and CDR2: SGHTA and FQGNSA. CDR3 sequence reads: CASSSGLAGGYNEQFF. The DNA for the CDR3 is TGTGCCAGCAGCTCGGGACTAGCGGGAGGTTACAATGAGCAGTTCTTC. Full variable domain (missing parts from reference TRBV7-2 and TRBJ2-1): GAGVSQSPSNKVTEKGKDVELRCDPISGHTALYWYRQSLGQGLEFLIYFQGNSAPDKSGLPSDRFSAERTGGSVSTLTIQRTQQEDSAVYLCASSSGLAGGYNEQFFGPGTRLTVL.